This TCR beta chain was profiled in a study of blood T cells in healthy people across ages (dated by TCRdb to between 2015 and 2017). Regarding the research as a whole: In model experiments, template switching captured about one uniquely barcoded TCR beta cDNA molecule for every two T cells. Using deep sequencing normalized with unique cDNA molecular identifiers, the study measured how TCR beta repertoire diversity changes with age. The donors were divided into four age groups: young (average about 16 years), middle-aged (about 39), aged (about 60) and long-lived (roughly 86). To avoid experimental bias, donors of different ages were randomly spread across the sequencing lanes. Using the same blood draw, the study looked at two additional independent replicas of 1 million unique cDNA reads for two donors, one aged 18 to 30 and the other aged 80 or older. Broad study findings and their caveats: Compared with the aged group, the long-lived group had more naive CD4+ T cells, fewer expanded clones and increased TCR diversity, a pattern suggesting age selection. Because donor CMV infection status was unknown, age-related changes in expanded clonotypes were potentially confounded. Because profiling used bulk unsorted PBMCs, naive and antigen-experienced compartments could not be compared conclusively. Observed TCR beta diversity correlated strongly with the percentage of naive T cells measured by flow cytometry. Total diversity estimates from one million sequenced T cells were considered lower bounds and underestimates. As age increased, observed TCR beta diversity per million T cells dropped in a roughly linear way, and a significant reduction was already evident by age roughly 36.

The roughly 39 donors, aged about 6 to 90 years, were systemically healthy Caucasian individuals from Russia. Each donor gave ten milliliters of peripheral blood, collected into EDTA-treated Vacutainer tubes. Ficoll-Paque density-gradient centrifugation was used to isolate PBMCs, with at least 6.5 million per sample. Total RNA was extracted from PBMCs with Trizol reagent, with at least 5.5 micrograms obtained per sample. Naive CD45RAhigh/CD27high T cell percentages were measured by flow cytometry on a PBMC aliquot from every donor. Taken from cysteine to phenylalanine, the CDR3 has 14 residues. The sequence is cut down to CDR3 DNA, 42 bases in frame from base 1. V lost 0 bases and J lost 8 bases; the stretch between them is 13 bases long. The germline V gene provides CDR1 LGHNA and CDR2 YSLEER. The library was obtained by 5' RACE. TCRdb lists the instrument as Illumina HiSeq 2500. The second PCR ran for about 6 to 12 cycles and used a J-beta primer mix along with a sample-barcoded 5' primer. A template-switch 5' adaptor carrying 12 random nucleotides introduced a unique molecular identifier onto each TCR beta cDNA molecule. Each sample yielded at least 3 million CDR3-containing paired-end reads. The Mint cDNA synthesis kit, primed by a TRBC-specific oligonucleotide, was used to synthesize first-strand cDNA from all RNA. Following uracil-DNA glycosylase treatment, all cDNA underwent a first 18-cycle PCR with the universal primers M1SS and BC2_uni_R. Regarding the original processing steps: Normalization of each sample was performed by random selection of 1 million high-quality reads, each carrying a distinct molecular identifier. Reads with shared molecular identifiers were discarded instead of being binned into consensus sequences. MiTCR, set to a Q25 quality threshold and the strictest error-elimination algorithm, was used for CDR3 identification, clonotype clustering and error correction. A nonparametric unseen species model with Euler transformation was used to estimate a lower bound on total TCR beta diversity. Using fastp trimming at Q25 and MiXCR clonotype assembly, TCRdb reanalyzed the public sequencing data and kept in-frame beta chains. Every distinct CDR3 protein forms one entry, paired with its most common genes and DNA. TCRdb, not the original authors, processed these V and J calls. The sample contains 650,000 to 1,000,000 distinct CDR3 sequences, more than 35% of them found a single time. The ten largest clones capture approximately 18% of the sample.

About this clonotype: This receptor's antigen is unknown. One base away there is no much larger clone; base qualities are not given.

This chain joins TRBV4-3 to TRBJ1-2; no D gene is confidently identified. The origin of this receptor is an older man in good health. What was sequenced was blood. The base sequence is TGCGCCAGCAGCCAAGAGCTGGGAGATCGAGGCTACACCTTC. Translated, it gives CASSQELGDRGYTF.